Described below is a single T cell receptor (beta chain) sequence and its context. MiXCR, applied by TCRdb to the 5' RACE reads, yields one record per CDR3 protein. The top ten clones hold roughly 13% of a sample with hundreds of thousands of distinct CDR3 sequences, over 25% of them seen once. Per germline, CDR1 DFQATT and CDR2 SNEGSKA (reference sequence). CDR3 length: 11 residues. V shed 3 bases and J 8 bases; nucleotides not matched to a gene: 1. This sample stems from a study of T-cell memory formation after mild COVID-19. The sequence derives from an adult woman who had mild COVID-19 (a few samples of this study predate the infection). Cell type and time point are not known. The sequencing sample was made of PBMCs or a T cell subset sorted from them (not recorded which). The chain employs TRBV20-1 and TRBJ2-1; 7 bases map to TRBD2. The CDR3 nucleotides are TGCAGTGCTAGGGGGGGGTATGAGCAGTTCTTC. Protein sequence: CSARGGYEQFF.